This T cell receptor beta chain was observed in a study of T cells in Graves' hyperthyroidism and ophthalmopathy (dated by TCRdb to between 2018 and 2021). Notes on the research overall: Peripheral blood samples were taken at the time of initial diagnosis, prior to any treatment. TCR V-J signatures able to tell the groups apart were searched for in a discovery cohort of around 95 patients, of whom under 45 had Graves' ophthalmopathy and about 60 had stable Graves' hyperthyroidism. Prospective prediction of ophthalmopathy was tested in an independent validation cohort of some 19 hyperthyroidism patients and around 16 patients who later progressed to ophthalmopathy. For training and testing, the 110 or so patients in the discovery cohort were randomly divided in a 7:3 ratio. The study also compared thyroid tissue and blood T-cell repertoires from a handful of Graves' hyperthyroidism patients. Once sampling was done, hyperthyroidism patients were given methimazole at a starting dose of 30 mg daily, whereas ophthalmopathy patients were given high-dose intravenous methylprednisolone. According to the paper, TCR Vbeta CDR3 sequencing was carried out on 135 peripheral blood samples, which came from fewer than 50 ophthalmopathy, approximately 72 hyperthyroidism and about 17 progressor patients. What the study reported, not specific to this receptor: In validation, the model predicted progression to ophthalmopathy a median of approximately 6.3 months before onset, with about 67% sensitivity and 72.22% specificity. Blood samples also contained most of the expanded thyroid clonotypes (frequency above 0.001), which suggests that blood repertoires may reflect thyroid immune responses. Sample size was not statistically predetermined, and blinding of investigators to group allocation was not performed. A 13 V-J signature model separated ophthalmopathy from stable hyperthyroidism, with nearly 90% sensitivity and roughly 84% specificity in cross-validation and 80%/75% in testing.

The CDR3 spans 12 residues, from the cysteine through the phenylalanine. Only CDR3 DNA is held: 36 bases, read in frame from base 1. The CDR1 and CDR2 encoded by the germline V gene (reference sequence) are DFQATT and SNEGSKA. Amplification of TCR beta CDR3 regions was carried out from RNA transcripts. A first-round RT-PCR of the TCR CDR3 used the HTBI primer set with the Qiagen OneStep RT-PCR kit. A second multiplex PCR round built the libraries, followed by size selection and purification. Libraries were sequenced paired-end with 100 bp reads on an Illumina HiSeq2000. The original methods were these. Raw data were processed with SOAPnuke, discarding reads with adapters, uncalled bases, mean Phred below 15, or no exact constant-primer or identifier match. High-quality paired reads were merged with COPE v1.2.5, and unique nucleotide sequences were defined as clonotypes. MiTCR v1.1 was used to align clonotypes to the IMGT TRBV, TRBD and TRBJ reference segments. Analysis was restricted to V-J combinations with a frequency above 0.0001, which covered roughly 99% of repertoires. A TCS score was defined as the ratio between F50 (clonal expansion) and ExV (chaos), using BLOSUM62-based TCRdist between CDR3 peptides within each V-J. Welch's t-statistics and random forest reduced some 510 V-J features to 10 to 15, which were used in a naive Bayes classifier (R e1071). Using fastp trimming at Q25 and MiXCR clonotype assembly, TCRdb reanalyzed the public sequencing data and kept in-frame beta chains. Duplicate CDR3 protein sequences are folded into a single record with the most common DNA and genes. The V and J calls and clone size come from TCRdb's table, not from the authors' own analysis. Counted in this sample were 500,000 to 700,000 distinct CDR3 sequences; around 17% of them appeared once. The leading ten clones occupy under 20% of the sample.

A patient counted as having stable Graves' hyperthyroidism if no progression to ophthalmopathy occurred over 18 months of follow-up. The hyperthyroidism patients were between 18 and 65 years old and newly diagnosed, with a disease duration of less than 2 months. Any patient with an uncontrolled infection, another autoimmune disease, pregnancy or lactation was excluded. Clinical symptoms, serum thyroxine and TRAb, thyroid ultrasound, and orbital computed tomography formed the basis for the diagnoses. Ficoll-Paque density gradient centrifugation was used to isolate PBMCs from 10 ml of fresh peripheral blood. Trizol reagent was used to extract total RNA, and RNA quality was then checked on an Agilent 2100 Bioanalyzer. In the case of this clonotype: The antigen it recognizes is unknown. This may stem from a read error, because a much larger clone lies one nucleotide away.

Sequencing was carried out using blood. This clonotype was obtained from a woman between 18 and 29 years old with Graves' hyperthyroidism. This receptor chain uses TRBV20-1 and TRBJ2-3, and TRBD2 aligns with 12 junction nucleotides. DNA sequence: TGCAGTGGGACTAGCGGGACAGATACGAAGTATTTT. Translated, it reads CSGTSGTDTKYF.